Listed here are 30 T cell receptor beta chains from one sample, sequenced in a study of T cell clonotyping in hematopoietic cell transplantation. Sequencing was performed with immunoSEQ multiplex PCR; in TCRdb, only in-frame clones are kept and a portion is missing. The sample carries 5,500 to 8,500 clones, around 35% recorded once. This sample comprised peripheral blood mononuclear cells, obtained 30 days after allogeneic stem cell transplant. The receptor set was obtained from a female patient in her sixties who had an allogeneic stem cell transplant, so the T cells may come from the graft donor. Some clones in this sample may be carry-over from other donors' samples.

The V call is TRBV25-1, the J call TRBJ2-7; TRBD2 is a possible D gene (6 bases). CDR1 and CDR2 from the germline V gene are MGHDK and SYGVNS. The V end was cut by 2 bases, the J end by 4 bases, with 6 bases between. This CDR3 region has 12 residues. The DNA for the CDR3 is TGTGCCAGCAGTGAAGGAGGGTACGAGCAGTACTTC. Protein sequence: CASSEGGYEQYF.

Only a few counts were recorded for this clone. The genes are TRBV6-1 and TRBJ1-6, with 7 bases aligning to TRBD1. The CDR3 contains 15 residues. Germline V lookup: CDR1 MNHNS, CDR2 SASEGT. J lost 7 bases, V lost 7 bases, and 10 bases had no gene match. In DNA form, the CDR3 reads TGTGCCAGCACCCTCCGGGACAGATCGAATTCACCCCTCCACTTT. It is translated as CASTLRDRSNSPLHF.

This clone was recorded a few times. The chain is built from TRBV5-1 and TRBJ2-3; weak D call: TRBD1 (5 bases). Germline CDR1 is SGHRS and CDR2 is YFSETQ. This CDR3 region has 14 residues. Trimming pared 4 bases from V and 5 bases from J, leaving 14 bases between. CDR3 in amino acids: CASSADSVGDTQYF. The CDR3 DNA is TGCGCCAGCAGCGCTGACAGCGTTGGAGATACGCAGTATTTT.

The chain couples TRBV25-1 to TRBJ1-5; D uncertain. The germline V gene encodes CDR1 MGHDK and CDR2 SYGVNS. The CDR3 extends over 17 amino acids. V lost 1 base and J 0 bases, leaving 13 bases between the germline ends. The CDR3 loop reads CASSESGGTYSNQPQHF. CDR3 coding DNA: TGTGCCAGCAGTGAATCGGGCGGCACATATAGCAATCAGCCCCAGCATTTT.

In this sample, this clone turned up a few times. The germline gene is not matched at one end of the junction; a read error may be the cause. The chain couples TRBV19 to TRBJ2-5, with 8 nucleotides matching TRBD1. The CDR3 sequence is 15 residues long. The germline gives CDR1 LNHDA, CDR2 SQIVND (reference sequence). The CDR3 nucleotides read TGTGCCAGCAGTACCGGGACAGGAGACCAAGAGACCCAGTACTTC. Protein sequence: CASSTGTGDQETQYF. The full variable domain, its missing parts supplied by reference TRBV19 and TRBJ2-5, is DGGITQSPKYLFRKEGQNVTLSCEQNLNHDAMYWYRQDPGQGLRLIYYSQIVNDFQKGDIAEGYSVSREKKESFPLTVTSAQKNPTAFYLCASSTGTGDQETQYFGPGTRLLVL.

V gene TRBV5-6 combines with J gene TRBJ1-1; D is undetermined. CDR1 is SGHDT and CDR2 is YYEEEE in the germline V gene. Trimming cost V 4 bases and J 2 bases, with 9 bases left between them. The length of the CDR3 is 13 residues. The CDR3, as DNA: TGTGCCAGCAGCGTCGGGCCAAACACTGAAGCTTTCTTT. Residues: CASSVGPNTEAFF.

This clone appeared a single time. The V call is TRBV5-6, the J call TRBJ2-7, with 7 bases lining up with TRBD1. CDR1 and CDR2 from the germline V gene are SGHDT and YYEEEE. The junction had 4 bases not matched to a gene; V was cut back by 4 bases and J by 6 bases. There are 12 residues in the CDR3. CDR3 DNA: TGTGCCAGCAGCCTGACAGGGCCCGAGCAGTACTTC. This translates into CASSLTGPEQYF.

The rearrangement joins TRBV6-5 to TRBJ1-3; possibly TRBD1 for D (5 bases). CDR3 length: 15 residues. CDR1 is MNHEY, CDR2 SVGAGI, per germline. Trimming removed 2 bases from V and 1 base from J, with 9 bases in between. CDR3 sequence (DNA): TGTGCCAGCAGTTACGGGGGTGTTTCTGGAAACACCATATATTTT. Protein: CASSYGGVSGNTIYF.

The V call is TRBV4-3, the J call TRBJ2-7, with no clear D. There are 15 residues in the CDR3. Germline V gives CDR1 LGHNA, CDR2 YSLEER. Trimming took 0 bases from V and 0 from J, leaving 9 bases between them. This CDR3 reads CASSQDVAASYEQYF. The CDR3 DNA reads as TGCGCCAGCAGCCAAGACGTCGCGGCCTCCTACGAGCAGTACTTC.

The CDR3 loop is CAGLKEQYF. In DNA, the CDR3 is TGCGCCGGGCTTAAGGAGCAGTACTTC. The rearrangement links TRBV4-1 to TRBJ2-7; D gene unclear. The CDR3 consists of 9 residues. Germline assignment: CDR1 MGHRA and CDR2 YSYEKL. Deletions cut 11 bases from V and 7 bases from J, with 9 bases between.

The V call is TRBV30, the J call TRBJ1-5, with a tentative D call TRBD1 (5 bases). The CDR3 totals 15 residues. Trimming removed 0 bases from V and 1 base from J, with 10 bases in between. Germline V gene sequence: CDR1 GTSNPN, CDR2 SVGIG (reference sequence). The CDR3, as DNA: TGTGCCTGGAGTGTCCAGGGAAACAGCAATCAGCCCCAGCATTTT. It is translated as CAWSVQGNSNQPQHF.

This sequence joins TRBV19 and TRBJ1-5, with D tentatively TRBD1 (6 bases). V lost 6 bases and J 7 bases, leaving 16 bases between the germline ends. CDR1 and CDR2 from the germline V gene are LNHDA and SQIVND (reference sequence). There are 14 residues in the CDR3. Written as DNA, the CDR3 is TGTGCCAGTAGCCCTCAGGGGAGGGGGCAGCCCCAGCATTTT. Its protein is CASSPQGRGQPQHF.

The chain joins TRBV30 to TRBJ1-1, with a weak D call TRBD1 (6 bases). The germline V and J ends were trimmed by 5 bases and 1 base, with 11 bases remaining between them. CDR3 length equals 13 residues. Germline V CDR1 and CDR2: GTSNPN, SVGIG (reference sequence). The CDR3 nucleotides are TGTGCCTGGGCGGACAGTACGAACACTGAAGCTTTCTTT. Its protein is CAWADSTNTEAFF.

The rearrangement uses TRBV30 and TRBJ1-5; D is unresolved. There are 14 residues in the CDR3. Germline V gene lookup returns CDR1 GTSNPN and CDR2 SVGIG (reference sequence). The V gene lost 1 base and the J gene lost 2 bases, with 9 bases spanning the gap. CDR3 coding DNA: TGTGCCTGGAGTGCCGATATGGGCAATCAGCCCCAGCATTTT. Amino acid sequence: CAWSADMGNQPQHF.

This clone has only a few counts. This CDR3 is CASSDGGNGYTF. The CDR3 DNA reads as TGTGCCAGCAGTGATGGGGGTAATGGCTACACCTTC. This chain links TRBV6-5 with TRBJ1-2; a weak D match, TRBD1 (5 bases). In germline, CDR1 is MNHEY, CDR2 SVGAGI. The CDR3 is 12 residues long. Trimming shortened V by 5 bases and J by 6 bases, and 10 bases separated the two germline ends.

This clone appeared a few times. The V and J genes are TRBV28 and TRBJ1-2; 7 nucleotides agree with TRBD1. This CDR3 has 12 amino acids. V lost 8 bases and J lost 7; bases outside the gene matches: 7. Per germline, CDR1 MDHEN and CDR2 SYDVKM. Here the CDR3 DNA reads TGTGCCAGCCGCGTCGGGGACAGTGGCTACACCTTC. Its translation: CASRVGDSGYTF.

The chain combines TRBV6-5 with TRBJ2-3, with 7 bases that match TRBD2. The CDR3 is 15 amino acids. Germline V gene sequence: CDR1 MNHEY, CDR2 SVGAGI. J gave up 2 bases and V 1 base, and 3 bases lay outside the gene matches. Here the CDR3 DNA reads TGTGCCAGCAGTTACTTCGGGGGGTCCACAGATACGCAGTATTTT. Protein product: CASSYFGGSTDTQYF.

The chain links TRBV14 to TRBJ2-3, with D perhaps TRBD1 (6 bases). Looked up from germline, CDR1 is SGHDN and CDR2 is FVKESK. V was clipped by 2 bases and J by 13 bases, with 16 bases between them. The CDR3 has 13 residues. Written as DNA, the CDR3 is TGTGCCAGCAGCCAAATACAGGGAACTCAAGAGTATTTT. Amino acids: CASSQIQGTQEYF.

This clone was seen a few times. This sequence joins TRBV29-1 and TRBJ2-3; D possibly matches TRBD1 or TRBD2 (6 bases each). The CDR3 loop spans 11 amino acids. Between the trimmed V and J ends, which lost 7 bases and 10 bases, there was a span of 15 bases. CDR1 is SQVTM and CDR2 is ANQGSEA in the germline V gene. CDR3 residues: CSAGGQKSQYF. CDR3 nucleotides: TGCAGCGCCGGGGGACAAAAATCGCAGTATTTT.

This clone was seen only a few times. V gene TRBV30 combines with J gene TRBJ1-2; D gene ambiguous. The CDR3 spans 11 residues. Trimming removed 0 bases from V and 8 bases from J, with 7 bases in between. CDR1 is GTSNPN and CDR2 is SVGIG in the germline V gene (reference sequence). Here the CDR3 reads CAWSVLGGYTF. CDR3 DNA: TGTGCCTGGAGTGTACTCGGGGGCTACACCTTC.

This clone has only a few counts. The rearrangement uses TRBV6-6 and TRBJ1-1; D is undetermined. The length of the CDR3 is 11 residues. Germline V gene sequence: CDR1 MNHNY, CDR2 SVGAGI (reference sequence). Trimming pared 6 bases from V and 3 bases from J, leaving 5 bases between. CDR3 sequence: CASSFYTEAFF. The CDR3 DNA is TGTGCCAGCAGCTTTTACACTGAAGCTTTCTTT.

The J gene is TRBJ1-3, the V gene TRBV30, with a possible D match to TRBD1 (5 bases). Trimming removed 8 bases from V and 0 bases from J, with 11 bases in between. The CDR3 length is 13 residues. Germline values: CDR1 GTSNPN, CDR2 SVGIG (reference sequence). For the CDR3, the DNA is TGTGCCGGGACTGATCTCTCTGGAAACACCATATATTTT. Translation gives CAGTDLSGNTIYF.

This clone was seen a few times. The chain has TRBV30 and TRBJ2-5; 9 nucleotides agree with TRBD1. V was clipped by 1 base and J by 4 bases; unmatched bases: 7. The CDR3 is 15 residues long. From germline, CDR1 is GTSNPN and CDR2 SVGIG (reference sequence). As DNA, the CDR3 is TGTGCCTGGAGTGGGGGACAGGGAAGAGGAGAGACCCAGTACTTC. This encodes CAWSGGQGRGETQYF.

J is TRBJ2-3 and V is TRBV7-2; 12 nucleotides align to TRBD2. The V gene's germline CDR1 is SGHTA and CDR2 FQGNSA. The CDR3 runs to 16 residues. The ends lost 5 bases at V and 6 bases at J; junction bases unmatched: 9. CDR3 in amino acids: CASSKGLAGVSDTQYF. The CDR3, as DNA: TGTGCCAGCAGCAAGGGACTAGCGGGCGTCTCCGATACGCAGTATTTT.

The chain has TRBV30 and TRBJ1-2; 8 nucleotides align to TRBD1. Germline CDR1 and CDR2: GTSNPN and SVGIG (reference sequence). V lost 2 bases, J lost 3 bases, and 8 bases stayed unmatched. This CDR3 contains 15 residues. The CDR3 loop is CAWSPQGATYYGYTF. CDR3 in DNA: TGTGCCTGGAGTCCCCAGGGGGCTACCTACTATGGCTACACCTTC.

The chain recombines TRBV30 with TRBJ2-7; TRBD1 agrees at 7 bases. The V gene's germline CDR1 is GTSNPN and CDR2 SVGIG (reference sequence). With V trimmed by 4 bases and J by 1 base, 10 bases remained unmatched. This CDR3 has 15 amino acids. The CDR3 bases are TGTGCCTGGACCGACAGGGAAACGGGATCCTACGAGCAGTACTTC. This codes for CAWTDRETGSYEQYF. Full variable domain (rest looked up from reference TRBV30 and TRBJ2-7): SQTIHQWPATLVQPVGSPLSLECTVEGTSNPNLYWYRQAAGRGLQLLFYSVGIGQISSEVPQNLSASRPQDRQFILSSKKLLLSDSGFYLCAWTDRETGSYEQYFGPGTRLTVT.

There are a few counts of this clone. The J gene is TRBJ2-3, the V gene TRBV27; 8 nucleotides agree with TRBD2. The CDR3 has 15 amino acids. The trim removed 7 bases at V and 4 bases at J, leaving 10 bases unmatched. Germline CDR1 reads MNHEY; CDR2 reads SMNVEV (reference sequence). The CDR3 sequence is CASKGAGVGADTQYF. The CDR3, as DNA: TGTGCCAGCAAAGGAGCGGGAGTCGGCGCAGATACGCAGTATTTT.

By its share, this clone is large. The chain is built from TRBV7-2 and TRBJ2-5; 10 bases line up with TRBD2. The CDR3 totals 15 residues. Germline loops: CDR1 SGHTA, CDR2 FQGNSA. Trimming removed 4 bases from V and 2 bases from J; junction bases left unmatched: 4. The CDR3 here is CASSSERGGQETQYF. The CDR3 region has the DNA TGTGCCAGCAGCTCCGAGCGGGGGGGTCAAGAGACCCAGTACTTC.

The genes are TRBV20-1 and TRBJ1-5; D uncertain. The CDR3 has 10 residues. The germline gives CDR1 DFQATT, CDR2 SNEGSKA (reference sequence). Deletions cut 8 bases from V and 7 bases from J, with 9 bases between. The CDR3 loop is CSIPGQPQHF. CDR3 nucleotides: TGCAGTATTCCGGGACAGCCCCAGCATTTT.

This clone was seen a few times. The rearrangement uses TRBV30 and TRBJ1-1; the D gene is possibly TRBD1 (5 bases). The germline V gene has CDR1 GTSNPN and CDR2 SVGIG (reference sequence). Trimming removed 6 bases at V and 5 bases at J, with 16 bases between. The CDR3 loop spans 13 amino acids. The CDR3 loop reads CACGAGGLTEAFF. In DNA form, the CDR3 reads TGTGCCTGTGGTGCGGGGGGTCTGACTGAAGCTTTCTTT. Full variable domain (rest looked up from reference TRBV30 and TRBJ1-1): SQTIHQWPATLVQPVGSPLSLECTVEGTSNPNLYWYRQAAGRGLQLLFYSVGIGQISSEVPQNLSASRPQDRQFILSSKKLLLSDSGFYLCACGAGGLTEAFFGQGTRLTVV.